The 8 T cell receptor beta chains below come from one sample, sequenced in a study of T cells after yellow fever vaccination. TCRdb re-called the 5' RACE reads through MiXCR, storing one row per CDR3 protein. The table records about 170,000 distinct CDR3 sequences, about 10% of them present only once. Sequenced here: CD8+ T cells sorted from PBMCs, sampled 15 days after the yellow fever booster vaccination. The source of these receptors is a man aged 18 to 35 who received the YFV17D yellow fever vaccine.

The CDR3, as DNA: TGTGCCAGCTTACAGGGAACCGACTCCTACGAGCAGTACTTC. Protein product: CASLQGTDSYEQYF. The chain is built from TRBV6-2 or TRBV6-3 and TRBJ2-7; D is possibly TRBD1 (6 bases). Trimming left V 8 bases short and J 0 bases short, with 14 bases between. This CDR3 is built from 14 residues. Looked up from germline, CDR1 is MNHEY and CDR2 is SVGEGT.

This clonotype was counted a few times. V and J are TRBV9 and TRBJ2-7; 7 bases map to TRBD1. The ends lost 0 bases at V and 2 bases at J; junction bases unmatched: 5. CDR1 is SGDLS, CDR2 YYNGEE, per germline. The CDR3 consists of 15 residues. The CDR3 sequence is CASSVGVGGTYEQYF. The CDR3 bases are TGTGCCAGCAGCGTAGGAGTAGGGGGCACCTACGAGCAGTACTTC.

V and J are TRBV7-9 and TRBJ2-5; TRBD2 matches 7 bases. Germline CDR1 is SEHNR and CDR2 is FQNEAQ (reference sequence). V lost 5 bases, J lost 5 bases, and 5 bases stayed unmatched. CDR3 length: 13 amino acids. CDR3 in DNA: TGTGCCAGCAGCGCGGGACTACAGGAGACCCAGTACTTC. Translating gives CASSAGLQETQYF.

This clonotype was observed many times. This chain links TRBV21-1 with TRBJ2-1; the table calls TRBD1, which could not be checked here. TRBV21-1 is classified as a pseudogene. The CDR3 extends over 11 amino acids. The CDR3: CASSRQNEQFF. CDR3 DNA: TGTGCCAGCAGCAGACAGAATGAGCAGTTCTTC.

This sequence joins TRBV5-5 and TRBJ2-3; no clear D. V was shortened by 0 bases and J by 4 bases, with 9 bases between the two germline ends. Germline loops: CDR1 SGHKS, CDR2 YYEKEE (reference sequence). The CDR3 covers 14 residues. The CDR3 DNA reads TGTGCCAGCAGCTTGGATGGTTTTCCAGATACGCAGTATTTT. Amino acid sequence: CASSLDGFPDTQYF.

This clonotype was seen more than once but under ten times. V usage is TRBV6-2 or TRBV6-3 and J usage is TRBJ2-7; D remains unclear. The CDR3 contains 14 residues. The V end lost 4 bases, the J end lost 5 bases, and 15 bases lay between the germline ends. Germline CDR1 reads MNHEY; CDR2 reads SVGEGT. DNA for the CDR3: TGTGCCAGCAGTTCTCTCTCTATTCTCCACGAGCAGTACGTC. Its translation: CASSSLSILHEQYV.

In this sample, this clonotype turned up a few times. This chain uses TRBV9 with TRBJ1-1, with 7 positions matching TRBD1. Germline assignment: CDR1 SGDLS and CDR2 YYNGEE. The V segment lost 3 bases and the J segment 3 bases; nucleotides outside the gene matches: 14. CDR3 length equals 17 residues. The CDR3 sequence: CASSASGGGGWDTEAFF. The CDR3 DNA follows: TGTGCCAGCAGCGCCTCAGGGGGGGGCGGTTGGGACACTGAAGCTTTCTTT. The whole variable domain, filled in from reference TRBV9 and TRBJ1-1, reads DSGVTQTPKHLITATGQRVTLRCSPRSGDLSVYWYQQSLDQGLQFLIQYYNGEERAKGNILERFSAQQFPDLHSELNLSSLELGDSALYFCASSASGGGGWDTEAFFGQGTRLTVV.

This clonotype was observed a few times. The V gene is TRBV3-1, the J gene TRBJ2-3, with 7 bases identical to TRBD1. The CDR3 extends over 15 amino acids. Germline assignment: CDR1 LGHDT and CDR2 YNNKEL (reference sequence). V dropped 0 bases and J dropped 3; count of bases not matched to a gene: 3. The DNA of the CDR3 is TGTGCCAGCAGCCAAGATCAGGGGGAGACAGATACGCAGTATTTT. Translated, it gives CASSQDQGETDTQYF.